Each of the 14 T cell receptor beta chains below was sequenced from the same sample in a study of blood T cell repertoires in COVID-19. Data came from immunoSEQ multiplex PCR; TCRdb stores just in-frame clones and leaves some out. The table includes fewer than 150,000 clones, less than 85% detected once. Sequencing was carried out using peripheral blood. The receptors derive from an elderly woman in a cohort sampled during active or convalescent COVID-19.

This sequence joins TRBV5-4 and TRBJ2-5; 10 nucleotides align to TRBD2. Germline V gene sequence: CDR1 SGHNT, CDR2 YYREEE (reference sequence). The junction had 10 bases not matched to a gene; V was cut back by 4 bases and J by 1 base. The CDR3 totals 17 residues. For the CDR3, the DNA is TGTGCCAGCAGCATATCAACTAGCGGGGTCCTCCAAGAGACCCAGTACTTC. Encoded protein: CASSISTSGVLQETQYF.

This clone was seen a few times. CDR3 residues: CAIRDRGRNTEAFF. Here the CDR3 DNA reads TGTGCCATCCGGGACAGGGGGCGAAACACTGAAGCTTTCTTT. The V gene is TRBV19, the J gene TRBJ1-1, with 12 bases lining up with TRBD1. Germline loops: CDR1 LNHDA, CDR2 SQIVND (reference sequence). V lost 10 bases and J lost 2; bases outside the gene matches: 5. CDR3 length: 14 residues.

This rearrangement joins TRBV6-5 to TRBJ2-1; TRBD1 might be the D (6 bases). CDR3 length: 15 amino acids. Germline lookup yields CDR1 MNHEY and CDR2 SVGAGI. V lost 6 bases and J 0 bases, leaving 12 bases between the germline ends. In DNA, the CDR3 is TGTGCCAGCAGCATCGACAGGTCCTCCTACAATGAGCAGTTCTTC. Residues: CASSIDRSSYNEQFF.

The rearrangement joins TRBV4-3 to TRBJ1-2; TRBD1 agrees at 8 bases. Germline V lookup: CDR1 LGHNA, CDR2 YSLEER. The CDR3 runs 15 residues. Trimming at V came to 6 bases and at J to 4 bases, leaving 10 bases not matched to a gene. The CDR3 DNA reads TGCGCCAGCAGTACCGGTCAGGGGGCGACCTATGGCTACACCTTC. It is translated as CASSTGQGATYGYTF.

This clone has just one count. The gene calls are TRBV6-5 and TRBJ2-3, with D unclear. The CDR3 covers 13 residues. Germline V gene sequence: CDR1 MNHEY, CDR2 SVGAGI. Trimming cost V 7 bases and J 2 bases, with 10 bases left between them. CDR3 protein: CASTNSNTDTQYF. The CDR3 DNA reads TGTGCCAGCACCAACAGCAACACAGATACGCAGTATTTT.

This clone was seen only a few times. This chain connects TRBV19 to TRBJ1-2, with unresolved D. The germline V gene encodes CDR1 LNHDA and CDR2 SQIVND (reference sequence). CDR3 length: 15 residues. The V end was cut by 3 bases, the J end by 4 bases, with 15 bases between. Here the CDR3 DNA reads TGTGCCAGTAGTATCGGTTGGCAGGCGCTCTATGGCTACACCTTC. It translates to CASSIGWQALYGYTF.

CDR3 residues: CAWSRYWGGTNTQYF. CDR3 DNA sequence: TGTGCCTGGAGCCGCTACTGGGGCGGCACGAATACGCAGTATTTT. The chain uses TRBV30 and TRBJ2-3; TRBD1 is a possible D gene (5 bases). Germline lookup yields CDR1 GTSNPN and CDR2 SVGIG (reference sequence). V lost 3 bases, J lost 7 bases, and 20 bases lay in between. This CDR3 is 15 amino acids long.

This clone was seen more than once but under ten times. The gene calls are TRBV6-1 and TRBJ2-2; a weak D match, TRBD2 (7 bases). The V end lost 4 bases, the J end lost 5 bases, and 17 bases lay between the germline ends. Germline CDR1 and CDR2: MNHNS and SASEGT. The CDR3 is 16 residues long. The CDR3 loop is CASSGPGGARTGELFF. DNA of the CDR3: TGTGCCAGCAGTGGGCCGGGGGGCGCCCGGACCGGGGAGCTGTTTTTT.

The chain links TRBV27 to TRBJ2-5; D is undetermined. This CDR3 is built from 14 residues. V lost 4 bases to trimming and J lost 4 bases, with 13 bases between them. Germline V gene data show CDR1 as MNHEY and CDR2 as SMNVEV (reference sequence). The CDR3, as DNA: TGTGCCAGCAGTTCTATCGGTGGCGGAGAGACCCAGTACTTC. Translating it yields CASSSIGGGETQYF.

This chain uses TRBV5-1 with TRBJ1-1; D uncertain. Looked up from germline, CDR1 is SGHRS and CDR2 is YFSETQ. This CDR3 has 15 residues. The ends were cut back, 4 bases at V and 0 bases at J, with 13 bases in the middle. The CDR3 nucleotides are TGCGCCAGCAGCCGAGAGGTTACCATGAACACTGAAGCTTTCTTT. It yields the protein CASSREVTMNTEAFF.

This clone was found once. The V gene is TRBV19, the J gene TRBJ2-7, with unresolved D. CDR1 and CDR2 (germline): LNHDA, SQIVND (reference sequence). Trimming shortened V by 6 bases and J by 0 bases, and 12 bases separated the two germline ends. There are 14 residues in the CDR3. The CDR3, as DNA: TGTGCCAGTAGGACCACATACAGCTCCTACGAGCAGTACTTC. It yields the protein CASRTTYSSYEQYF.

This chain joins TRBV5-1 and TRBJ2-1, with a possible D match to TRBD1 (5 bases). V was clipped by 4 bases and J by 4 bases, with 9 bases between them. Per the germline V gene, CDR1 is SGHRS and CDR2 is YFSETQ. This CDR3 spans 13 amino acids. CDR3 nucleotide sequence: TGCGCCAGCAGCACGACAGAATACAATGAGCAGTTCTTC. The encoded protein is CASSTTEYNEQFF.

This rearrangement joins TRBV5-1 to TRBJ1-4; 8 bases match TRBD1. The CDR3 extends over 14 amino acids. The J segment lost 3 bases and the V segment lost 4 bases, leaving 2 bases of the junction unmatched. Germline-derived CDR1 and CDR2 are SGHRS and YFSETQ. The CDR3 nucleotides read TGCGCCAGCAGCCTACAGGGGGCTAATGAAAAACTGTTTTTT. It codes for CASSLQGANEKLFF.

The sample holds one count of this clone. This chain joins TRBV5-6 and TRBJ1-2; 9 bases match TRBD1. The CDR3 is 13 residues long. The ends lost 5 bases at V and 7 bases at J; junction bases unmatched: 6. From germline, CDR1 is SGHDT and CDR2 YYEEEE. The CDR3, as DNA: TGTGCCAGCAGTTATACAGGGGGCTTTGGCTACACCTTC. Protein sequence: CASSYTGGFGYTF.